This entry concerns a single T cell receptor beta chain. As yet, its antigen is unknown. This CDR3 is 20 amino acids long. The source of the sample is a study of cytomegalovirus exposure and HLA in healthy donors. Study-wide findings and caveats: Rare TCR sequences dominated, though some public TCRs recurred in many donors. At a 0.05 false discovery rate, a later analysis found around 15,000 TCR beta sequences to be associated with HLA alleles.

60 Vbeta and 13 Jbeta primers were used in PCR. TCRdb keeps only in-frame clones here, not all; method: immunoSEQ multiplex PCR. The profile shows 200,000 to 250,000 clones, approximately 80% of them singletons. The source material was PBMCs. V is TRBV21-1 and J is TRBJ2-5; the table names TRBD2, a call not compared with the DNA. TRBV21-1 is labeled a pseudogene. The origin of this receptor is a male donor in good health and CMV-seronegative. For the CDR3, the DNA is TGTGCCAGCAGACCCCTCCAACAAGGGACTAGCACCCGCCCCTCAGAGACCCAGTACTTC. The encoded protein is CASRPLQQGTSTRPSETQYF.